Below, 23 T cell receptor beta chains from the same sample are listed, as sequenced in a study of Graves' ophthalmopathy and Graves' hyperthyroidism. For repertoire sequencing, the TCR beta CDR3 regions were amplified from RNA transcripts. HTBI primers were employed in first-round RT-PCR, then a second-round multiplex PCR followed. TCRdb redid the calling of the multiplex PCR reads with MiXCR, one entry per CDR3 protein. The table shows hundreds of thousands of distinct CDR3 sequences, with about 41% occurring only once. The specimen was peripheral blood. These receptors came from an adult man with Graves' ophthalmopathy.

This clonotype was seen repeatedly, ten times or more. The chain employs TRBV7-8 and TRBJ2-5, with D maybe TRBD2 (6 bases). V lost 8 bases and J lost 2, with 15 bases in between. Per germline, CDR1 SGHVS and CDR2 FQNEAQ. This CDR3 contains 14 residues. CDR3 sequence: CASGEKRAQETQYF. For the CDR3, the DNA is TGTGCCAGCGGGGAAAAGCGGGCACAAGAGACCCAGTACTTC.

This rearrangement joins TRBV24-1 to TRBJ2-1; a weak D match, TRBD2 (5 bases). This CDR3 is 16 amino acids long. The V gene's germline CDR1 is KGHDR and CDR2 SFDVKD. With 2 bases removed from V and 5 bases from J, the gap between germline ends came to 15 bases. The CDR3 DNA reads as TGTGCCACCAGTGATTACGGCGGGCTAAGAGACAATGAGCAGTTCTTC. Its translation: CATSDYGGLRDNEQFF.

The V call is TRBV9, the J call TRBJ1-6, with D possibly being TRBD1 (5 bases). V was shortened by 4 bases and J by 2 bases, with 16 bases between the two germline ends. The CDR3 is 17 amino acids. Germline CDR1 SGDLS, CDR2 YYNGEE. The CDR3, as DNA: TGTGCCAGCAGCTCAGGAAGGGGAGCTACCTATAATTCACCCCTCCACTTT. This encodes CASSSGRGATYNSPLHF.

This chain uses TRBV12-3 or TRBV12-4 with TRBJ2-5, with 7 bases that match TRBD2. This CDR3 comprises 15 residues. With V trimmed by 5 bases and J by 5 bases, 11 bases remained unmatched. DNA for the CDR3: TGTGCCAGCAGTCCTCGGCCCATAGCGGGTGAGACCCAGTACTTC. Encoded protein: CASSPRPIAGETQYF.

V and J are TRBV11-1 and TRBJ1-2; 10 nucleotides agree with TRBD1. The V gene end was trimmed by 8 bases and the J gene end by 3 bases; junction bases not matched to a gene: 21. The CDR3 has 19 residues. The germline gives CDR1 SGHAT, CDR2 FQDESV (reference sequence). CDR3 bases: TGTGCCAGCGCTCCCCAAGAGGAGACAGGGGGCGTCTGGGACTATGGCTACACCTTC. This codes for CASAPQEETGGVWDYGYTF.

This clonotype was picked up many times. The gene calls are TRBV29-1 and TRBJ1-2; 7 nucleotides align to TRBD1. The CDR3 has 17 residues. CDR1 is SQVTM, CDR2 ANQGSEA, per germline. Trimming took 1 base from V and 4 from J; bases not matched to a gene: 15. The CDR3 spells CSVEVLSRDSQIYGYTF. DNA for the CDR3: TGCAGCGTTGAAGTCTTATCACGGGACAGCCAGATCTATGGCTACACCTTC.

This clonotype has at least ten counts. J is TRBJ1-2 and V is TRBV29-1; D uncertain. The CDR3 runs 13 residues. V was cut by 2 bases and J by 8 bases, with 15 bases left in between. CDR1 and CDR2 (germline): SQVTM, ANQGSEA. CDR3 sequence: CSVEPASSGGYTF. CDR3 nucleotide sequence: TGCAGCGTTGAACCCGCCTCCTCTGGCGGCTACACCTTC.

In this sample, this clonotype turned up once. The chain combines TRBV2 with TRBJ1-3, with D possibly matching TRBD1 (5 bases). The CDR3 runs 15 residues. Germline CDR1 and CDR2: SNHLY and FYNNEI. The V end was cut by 2 bases, the J end by 1 base, with 9 bases between. As DNA, the CDR3 is TGTGCCAGCAGTGAATGGGACCTTTCTGGAAACACCATATATTTT. Translating gives CASSEWDLSGNTIYF.

The chain is built from TRBV29-1 and TRBJ2-7; a possible D gene is TRBD2 (6 bases). CDR1 is SQVTM and CDR2 is ANQGSEA in the germline V gene. This CDR3 has 16 amino acids. The V gene lost 8 bases and the J gene lost 3 bases, with 26 bases spanning the gap. The CDR3 is CSLARGTQKTVYEQYF. CDR3 in DNA: TGCAGCTTAGCACGCGGGACCCAAAAGACGGTCTACGAGCAGTACTTC.

Remarks on this clonotype: This may come from a read error, since a much larger clone is one base off. The CDR3 region is CSASGAARGYGYTF. The DNA for the CDR3 is TGCAGTGCTAGTGGGGCGGCAAGGGGCTATGGCTACACCTTC. The gene calls are TRBV20-1 and TRBJ1-2, with D maybe TRBD1 (5 bases). The CDR3 loop spans 14 amino acids. CDR1 DFQATT and CDR2 SNEGSKA come from the germline V gene (reference sequence). V lost 3 bases to trimming and J lost 4 bases, with 15 bases between them.

This clonotype occurred many times. The chain recombines TRBV6-5 with TRBJ2-5, with a weak D call TRBD2 (5 bases). V shed 5 bases and J shed 7 bases, with 17 bases lying between them. This CDR3 is 14 amino acids long. The germline V gene encodes CDR1 MNHEY and CDR2 SVGAGI. The CDR3 DNA follows: TGTGCCAGCAGTCCCCCCGGGCGGGTGGGGACCCAGTACTTC. Amino acid sequence: CASSPPGRVGTQYF.

The table lists this clonotype with many counts. The rearrangement links TRBV7-8 to TRBJ1-3, with 7 bases lining up with TRBD1. The CDR3 contains 17 residues. Unmatched junction bases numbered 8, after V lost 1 base and J lost 2 bases. Germline CDR1 SGHVS, CDR2 FQNEAQ. CDR3 sequence: CASSLEGAGTAGNTIYF. The CDR3 bases are TGTGCCAGCAGCTTAGAGGGGGCCGGGACAGCTGGAAACACCATATATTTT. Looking up the rest from reference TRBV7-8 and TRBJ1-3 gives the full variable domain: GAGVSQSPRYKVAKRGQDVALRCDPISGHVSLFWYQQALGQGPEFLTYFQNEAQLDKSGLPSDRFFAERPEGSVSTLKIQRTQQEDSAVYLCASSLEGAGTAGNTIYFGEGSWLTVV.

This clonotype occurred many times. The chain is built from TRBV20-1 and TRBJ1-1; D is ambiguous. This CDR3 is built from 12 residues. Per germline, CDR1 DFQATT and CDR2 SNEGSKA (reference sequence). The V and J ends lost 4 bases and 1 base respectively, with 7 bases between them. The CDR3 DNA reads TGCAGTGCTATTCGGGCGAACACTGAAGCTTTCTTT. This codes for CSAIRANTEAFF.

Many counts were recorded for this clonotype. This chain connects TRBV7-3 to TRBJ2-7; 9 positions match TRBD1. V trimming: 2 bases; J trimming: 2 bases; junction bases outside the gene matches: 4. In germline, CDR1 is SGHTA, CDR2 FQGTGA. This CDR3 contains 15 residues. The CDR3 nucleotides read TGTGCCAGCAGCTTAGGCGGGACAGGGCCCTACGAGCAGTACTTC. It encodes CASSLGGTGPYEQYF.

This clonotype was recorded many times. This chain links TRBV2 with TRBJ2-2; D might be TRBD1 (6 bases). The CDR3 length is 14 residues. V was cut by 4 bases and J by 3 bases, with 9 bases left in between. CDR1 SNHLY and CDR2 FYNNEI come from the germline V gene. CDR3 amino acids: CASSGDIYTGELFF. CDR3 DNA sequence: TGTGCCAGCAGTGGGGACATCTACACCGGGGAGCTGTTTTTT.

The chain combines TRBV7-3 with TRBJ2-2; maybe TRBD1 (6 bases). The CDR3 consists of 16 residues. V was trimmed by 5 bases and J by 4 bases, leaving 17 bases between them. Per germline, CDR1 SGHTA and CDR2 FQGTGA. The CDR3 reads CASSIRGAKGTGELFF. In DNA form, the CDR3 reads TGTGCCAGCAGCATCAGGGGCGCAAAGGGCACCGGGGAGCTGTTTTTT.

This clonotype was recorded many times. The rearrangement links TRBV2 to TRBJ2-7; TRBD1 is a possible D gene (6 bases). Trimming took 6 bases from V and 0 from J, leaving 15 bases between them. This CDR3 comprises 15 residues. CDR1 is SNHLY, CDR2 FYNNEI, per germline. The CDR3 sequence is CASRQRTAASYEQYF. The CDR3 DNA reads as TGTGCCAGCAGGCAGAGGACAGCGGCCTCCTACGAGCAGTACTTC.

As to this clonotype: Because the CDR3 is missing its conserved closing phenylalanine or tryptophan, this is likely a read error. No DNA is shown, since the ends of the CDR3 on it are uncertain; the CDR3 is the one TCRdb lists. The rearrangement uses TRBV11-1 and TRBJ2-2; the table's D call, TRBD1, was not checked against the DNA. The CDR3 is 10 amino acids in total, end residues counted. CDR1 is SGHAT, CDR2 FQDESV, per germline (reference sequence). CDR3 residues: CASSPGTGLY.

V is TRBV25-1 and J is TRBJ1-2; the match to TRBD1 covers 8 bases. The junction had 9 bases not matched to a gene; V was cut back by 8 bases and J by 4 bases. From germline, CDR1 is MGHDK and CDR2 SYGVNS. CDR3 length equals 14 residues. In DNA form, the CDR3 reads TGTGCCAGCCAAGAGGACAGGGTCGGCTATGGCTACACCTTC. Translated: CASQEDRVGYGYTF.

CDR3 sequence: CASSYSAGRNTEAFF. The CDR3 bases are TGTGCCAGCAGTTACTCGGCGGGACGGAACACTGAAGCTTTCTTT. The chain combines TRBV6-6 with TRBJ1-1, with D tentatively TRBD1 (5 bases). Germline CDR1 MNHNY, CDR2 SVGAGI (reference sequence). CDR3 length: 15 residues. The V end was cut by 0 bases, the J end by 1 base, with 9 bases between.

This clonotype has just a few counts. The rearrangement uses TRBV7-2 and TRBJ1-1; D is undetermined. The CDR3 contains 9 residues. Germline lookup yields CDR1 SGHTA and CDR2 FQGNSA. The V end lost 5 bases, the J end lost 11 bases, and 6 bases lay between the germline ends. CDR3 residues: CASSLGAFF. In DNA, the CDR3 is TGTGCCAGCAGCCTGGGGGCTTTCTTT.

The chain combines TRBV4-3 with TRBJ1-6; D gene ambiguous. The CDR3 length is 17 residues. The germline CDR1 and CDR2 sequences are LGHNA and YSLEER. V dropped 0 bases and J dropped 4 bases, with 13 bases sitting between them. DNA of the CDR3: TGCGCCAGCAGCCAAGAGAACCGAGGGCCGTATAATTCACCCCTCCACTTT. Translated, it gives CASSQENRGPYNSPLHF.

Concerning this clonotype itself: Relative to the germline gene, one junction end is altered; a read error may explain this. The chain has TRBV7-2 and TRBJ1-5; possibly TRBD1 for D (6 bases). The germline gives CDR1 SGHTA, CDR2 FQGNSA. The CDR3 is 17 residues long. The CDR3 loop is CASSQEMADRSGWAQHF. Here the CDR3 DNA reads TGCGCCAGCAGCCAAGAAATGGCGGACAGATCGGGTTGGGCCCAGCATTTT.